This T cell receptor (beta chain) was captured by sequencing in a study of shared clonotypes between healthy human individuals. Study background: With ages of 18 to 49, the donors were a couple of women and a few men. General observations from the study: For sorted subsets, rarefaction showed incomplete sequencing despite large depth.

Repertoires were generated with immunoSEQ multiplex PCR, while TCRdb's copy carries only in-frame clones and drops some. The repertoire holds fewer than 700,000 clones, with around 95% as singletons. Naive CD8 cells were CD45RO-negative, positively selected for CCR7, excluding terminally differentiated effector memory CD45RA+ cells. Germline assignment: CDR1 LNHDA and CDR2 SQIVND (reference sequence). Trimming removed 6 bases from V and 6 bases from J; junction bases left unmatched: 17. The CDR3 covers 17 residues. As to this clone: Its cognate antigen is unknown.

Sequencing was carried out using naive CD8+ T cells sorted from blood. The source is a woman in her twenties or thirties in good health. V is TRBV19 and J is TRBJ1-2, with 9 bases aligning to TRBD1. The CDR3: CASRSSWGGQGMDGYTF. Written as DNA, the CDR3 is TGTGCCAGTAGATCCTCATGGGGGGGACAGGGAATGGATGGCTACACCTTC.